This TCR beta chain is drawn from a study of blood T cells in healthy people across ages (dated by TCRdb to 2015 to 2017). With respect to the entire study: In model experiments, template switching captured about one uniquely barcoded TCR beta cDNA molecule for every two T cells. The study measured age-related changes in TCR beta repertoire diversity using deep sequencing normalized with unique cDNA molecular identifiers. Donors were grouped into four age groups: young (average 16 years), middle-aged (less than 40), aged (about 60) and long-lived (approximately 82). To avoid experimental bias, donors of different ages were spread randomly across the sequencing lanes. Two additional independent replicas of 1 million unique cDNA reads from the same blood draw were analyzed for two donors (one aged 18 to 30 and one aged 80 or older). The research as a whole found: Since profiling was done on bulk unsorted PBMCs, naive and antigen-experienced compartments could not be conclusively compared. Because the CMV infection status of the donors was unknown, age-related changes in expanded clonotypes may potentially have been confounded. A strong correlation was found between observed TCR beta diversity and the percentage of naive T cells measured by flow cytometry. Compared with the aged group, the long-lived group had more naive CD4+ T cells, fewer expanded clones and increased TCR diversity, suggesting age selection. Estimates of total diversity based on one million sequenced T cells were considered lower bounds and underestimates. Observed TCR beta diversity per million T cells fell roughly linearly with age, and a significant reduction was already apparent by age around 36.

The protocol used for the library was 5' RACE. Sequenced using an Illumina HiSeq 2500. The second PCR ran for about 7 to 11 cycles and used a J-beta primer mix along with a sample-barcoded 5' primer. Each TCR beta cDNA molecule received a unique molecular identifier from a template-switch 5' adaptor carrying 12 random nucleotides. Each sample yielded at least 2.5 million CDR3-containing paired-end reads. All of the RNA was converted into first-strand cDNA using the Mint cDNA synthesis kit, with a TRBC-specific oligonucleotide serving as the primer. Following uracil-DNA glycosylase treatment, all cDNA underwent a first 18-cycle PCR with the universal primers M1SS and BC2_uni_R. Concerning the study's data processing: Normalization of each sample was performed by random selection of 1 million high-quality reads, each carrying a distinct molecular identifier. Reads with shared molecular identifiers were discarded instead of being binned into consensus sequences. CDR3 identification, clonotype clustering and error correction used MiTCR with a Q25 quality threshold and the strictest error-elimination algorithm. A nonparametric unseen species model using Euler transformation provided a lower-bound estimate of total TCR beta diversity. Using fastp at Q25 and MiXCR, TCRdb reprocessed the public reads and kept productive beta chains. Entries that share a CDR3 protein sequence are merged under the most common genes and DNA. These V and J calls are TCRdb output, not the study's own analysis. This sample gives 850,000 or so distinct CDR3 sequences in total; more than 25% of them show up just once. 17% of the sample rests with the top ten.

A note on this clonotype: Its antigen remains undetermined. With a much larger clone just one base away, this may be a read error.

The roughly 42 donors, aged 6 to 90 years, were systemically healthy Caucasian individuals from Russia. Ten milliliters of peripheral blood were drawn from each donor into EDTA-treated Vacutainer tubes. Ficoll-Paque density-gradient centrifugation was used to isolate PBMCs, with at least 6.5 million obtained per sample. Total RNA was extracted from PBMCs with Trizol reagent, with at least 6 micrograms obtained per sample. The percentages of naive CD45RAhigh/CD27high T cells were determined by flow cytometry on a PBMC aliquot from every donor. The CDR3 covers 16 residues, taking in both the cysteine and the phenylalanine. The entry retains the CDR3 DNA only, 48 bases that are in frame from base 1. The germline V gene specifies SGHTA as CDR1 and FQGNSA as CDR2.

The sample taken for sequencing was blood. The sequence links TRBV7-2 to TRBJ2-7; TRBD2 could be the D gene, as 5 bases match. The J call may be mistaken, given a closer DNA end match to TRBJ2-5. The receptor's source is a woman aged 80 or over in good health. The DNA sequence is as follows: TGTGCCAGCAGCTTAGCCCGGGCCTTGTCGGGGGAGACCCAGTACTTC. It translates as CASSLARALSGETQYF.